One and the same sample provided the 22 T cell receptor beta chains below, sequenced in a study of cytomegalovirus exposure and HLA in healthy donors. Amplification used 60 Vbeta primers and 13 Jbeta primers. Data came from immunoSEQ multiplex PCR; TCRdb stores just in-frame clones and leaves some out. Of some 110,000 clones in the sample, more than 70% are singletons; the top ten hold 2.5%. The source material was PBMCs. These receptors were obtained from a man in his forties in good health and CMV-seronegative.

V usage is TRBV5-1 and J usage is TRBJ1-1; the D is unclear. Trimming stripped 0 bases from V and 10 bases from J, with 16 bases between. The CDR3 consists of 14 residues. CDR1 is SGHRS and CDR2 is YFSETQ in the germline V gene. This CDR3 reads CASSLGPEGGVAFF. The DNA for the CDR3 is TGCGCCAGCAGCTTGGGCCCCGAGGGCGGTGTAGCTTTCTTT. Supplemented by reference TRBV5-1 and TRBJ1-1, the full variable domain reads KAGVTQTPRYLIKTRGQQVTLSCSPISGHRSVSWYQQTPGQGLQFLFEYFSETQRNKGNFPGRFSGRQFSNSRSEMNVSTLELGDSALYLCASSLGPEGGVAFFGQGTRLTVV.

With regard to this clone: Other DNA sequences within the sample encode an identical CDR3. The rearrangement links TRBV2 to TRBJ2-3; D is unresolved. The germline V gene has CDR1 SNHLY and CDR2 FYNNEI. The V and J ends lost 4 bases and 2 bases respectively, with 10 bases between them. The CDR3 loop spans 14 amino acids. CDR3 bases: TGTGCCAGCAGTGTAAGAGGAACCACAGATACGCAGTATTTT. Protein sequence: CASSVRGTTDTQYF.

This clone was seen once. The rearrangement uses TRBV11-1 and TRBJ2-2, with no clear D. The CDR3 runs 15 residues. Germline lookup yields CDR1 SGHAT and CDR2 FQDESV (reference sequence). V was clipped by 0 bases and J by 2 bases, with 7 bases between them. The CDR3, as DNA: TGTGCCAGCAGCTTAGCGGCAGTTAACACCGGGGAGCTGTTTTTT. Translated: CASSLAAVNTGELFF.

The chain recombines TRBV9 with TRBJ2-5; D uncertain. The germline CDR1 and CDR2 sequences are SGDLS and YYNGEE. V lost 2 bases and J 4 bases, leaving 9 bases between the germline ends. This CDR3 spans 13 amino acids. This CDR3 reads CASSVRHSETQYF. In nucleotides, the CDR3 is TGTGCCAGCAGCGTCAGGCATTCAGAGACCCAGTACTTC.

The chain is built from TRBV5-1 and TRBJ2-7; 7 bases are shared with TRBD2. The length of the CDR3 is 15 residues. The V segment lost 0 bases and the J segment 0 bases; nucleotides outside the gene matches: 3. Germline V gives CDR1 SGHRS, CDR2 YFSETQ. CDR3 protein: CASSLGGGSSYEQYF. The CDR3, as DNA: TGCGCCAGCAGCTTGGGGGGGGGTAGCTCCTACGAGCAGTACTTC.

The chain has TRBV12-5 and TRBJ2-5, with 9 nucleotides matching TRBD2. The CDR3 contains 14 residues. Germline V gives CDR1 LGHNT, CDR2 FRNRAP. V was clipped by 3 bases and J by 5 bases; unmatched bases: 4. The DNA of the CDR3 is TGTGCTAGTGGTTTAGGGGCGGGGGGGGAGACCCAGTACTTC. This encodes CASGLGAGGETQYF.

V usage is TRBV11-1 and J usage is TRBJ2-7, with no clear D. The ends were cut back, 4 bases at V and 0 bases at J, with 13 bases in the middle. The CDR3 sequence is 15 residues long. CDR1 is SGHAT and CDR2 is FQDESV in the germline V gene (reference sequence). CDR3 bases: TGTGCCAGCAGCTCCACAGTCTCCAGCTCCTACGAGCAGTACTTC. Its protein is CASSSTVSSSYEQYF.

This clone was seen only a few times. The gene calls are TRBV7-6 and TRBJ1-2, with TRBD1 matching 7 bases. Germline V gene sequence: CDR1 SGHVS, CDR2 FNYEAQ. The trim removed 5 bases at V and 4 bases at J, leaving 10 bases unmatched. The CDR3 has 15 residues. CDR3 loop: CASSIGTEPFYGYTF. In DNA form, the CDR3 reads TGTGCCAGCAGCATTGGGACAGAACCATTCTATGGCTACACCTTC.

The genes are TRBV5-6 and TRBJ2-5; D is perhaps TRBD1 (6 bases). Germline-derived CDR1 and CDR2 are SGHDT and YYEEEE. The CDR3 covers 13 residues. The V and J ends lost 4 bases and 3 bases respectively, with 10 bases between them. Here the CDR3 DNA reads TGTGCCAGCAGCCGGACAGAGGAAGAGACCCAGTACTTC. Amino acids: CASSRTEEETQYF.

This chain links TRBV27 with TRBJ1-2, with 7 nucleotides matching TRBD1. Per germline, CDR1 MNHEY and CDR2 SMNVEV (reference sequence). The CDR3 length is 13 residues. V trimming: 6 bases; J trimming: 3 bases; junction bases outside the gene matches: 4. The CDR3 sequence: CASRSGTDYGYTF. In DNA form, the CDR3 reads TGTGCCAGCAGGTCCGGGACAGACTATGGCTACACCTTC.

This chain links TRBV7-9 with TRBJ2-3; D may be TRBD1 (7 bases). The ends were cut back, 5 bases at V and 4 bases at J, with 13 bases in the middle. Germline CDR1 is SEHNR and CDR2 is FQNEAQ (reference sequence). The CDR3 length is 14 residues. The DNA of the CDR3 is TGTGCCAGCAGCCAGGGGGGTGCGGCAGATACGCAGTATTTT. This codes for CASSQGGAADTQYF.

This clone has a single count. Other DNA sequences of this sample code for an identical CDR3. The chain joins TRBV7-9 to TRBJ1-1; 7 bases are shared with TRBD1. The germline V gene encodes CDR1 SEHNR and CDR2 FQNEAQ (reference sequence). The CDR3 is 14 amino acids. V dropped 3 bases and J dropped 1; count of bases not matched to a gene: 2. DNA for the CDR3: TGTGCCAGCAGCTTGGGACAGCAGAACACTGAAGCTTTCTTT. This sequence encodes CASSLGQQNTEAFF.

This clone appeared once. The chain joins TRBV28 to TRBJ2-7; 8 nucleotides align to TRBD1. The V segment lost 7 bases and the J segment 2 bases; nucleotides outside the gene matches: 7. From germline, CDR1 is MDHEN and CDR2 SYDVKM. The CDR3 covers 14 residues. CDR3 sequence (DNA): TGTGCCAGCACCCGGACAGGGCGCCCCTACGAGCAGTACTTC. Translating it yields CASTRTGRPYEQYF.

This clone was counted only a few times. The chain is built from TRBV6-1 and TRBJ1-1; 10 positions agree with TRBD1. Germline CDR1 is MNHNS and CDR2 is SASEGT. CDR3 length equals 15 residues. V trimming: 7 bases; J trimming: 1 base; junction bases outside the gene matches: 6. CDR3 nucleotide sequence: TGTGCCAGCAATGACAGGGGGCGAAAGAACACTGAAGCTTTCTTT. Translated, it gives CASNDRGRKNTEAFF.

This rearrangement joins TRBV6-4 to TRBJ1-1, with TRBD1 matching over 7 bases. The CDR3 sequence is 14 residues long. Per germline, CDR1 MRHNA and CDR2 SNTAGT. V was clipped by 5 bases and J by 3 bases; unmatched bases: 6. DNA of the CDR3: TGTGCCAGCAGTCCAACAGGGGAGGACACTGAAGCTTTCTTT. Residues: CASSPTGEDTEAFF.

This rearrangement joins TRBV27 to TRBJ1-2; no clear D gene. The CDR3 is 15 amino acids. Germline CDR1 MNHEY, CDR2 SMNVEV (reference sequence). V lost 5 bases and J lost 3, with 16 bases in between. The CDR3, as DNA: TGTGCCAGCAGTACACTTTCCGGAGGGTACTATGGCTACACCTTC. Residues: CASSTLSGGYYGYTF.

The J gene is TRBJ2-6, the V gene TRBV15; the match to TRBD1 covers 10 bases. The CDR3 loop spans 16 amino acids. V shed 4 bases and J 4 bases; nucleotides not matched to a gene: 4. The germline V gene encodes CDR1 LNHNV and CDR2 YYDKDF (reference sequence). CDR3: CATSTWDRGGANVLTF. The CDR3 DNA follows: TGTGCCACCAGCACCTGGGACAGGGGAGGGGCCAACGTCCTGACTTTC.

The chain employs TRBV11-2 and TRBJ2-1; D might be TRBD1 (6 bases). V lost 0 bases and J lost 8, with 17 bases in between. CDR3 length equals 16 residues. Germline CDR1 reads SGHAT; CDR2 reads FQNNGV. For the CDR3, the DNA is TGTGCCAGCAGCTTAGAACAAAACAGGGTATCAGATGAGCAGTTCTTC. Encoded protein: CASSLEQNRVSDEQFF.

This rearrangement joins TRBV5-1 to TRBJ2-7; 12 bases align to TRBD2. This CDR3 comprises 16 residues. The V and J ends lost 0 bases and 2 bases, in that order; junction bases with no gene match: 3. Germline CDR1 reads SGHRS; CDR2 reads YFSETQ. The CDR3 sequence: CASSLGTSGETYEQYF. The CDR3 DNA sequence: TGCGCCAGCAGCTTGGGGACTAGCGGGGAGACCTACGAGCAGTACTTC.

V is TRBV7-2 and J is TRBJ2-3, with 12 bases identical to TRBD2. This CDR3 is built from 17 residues. J was trimmed by 0 bases and V by 4 bases; bases with no gene match: 5. Looked up from germline, CDR1 is SGHTA and CDR2 is FQGNSA. The CDR3 nucleotides read TGTGCCAGCAGCTCGGGGACTAGCGGGCCTAGCACAGATACGCAGTATTTT. Its translation is CASSSGTSGPSTDTQYF.

The rearrangement joins TRBV5-1 to TRBJ2-1; 8 nucleotides align to TRBD2. Losses at the gene ends were 7 bases for V and 9 bases for J; bases not matched to a gene: 21. This CDR3 is 17 amino acids long. Germline assignment: CDR1 SGHRS and CDR2 YFSETQ. This CDR3 is CASSRSPGPAGEGEQFF. CDR3 DNA sequence: TGCGCCAGCTCTAGGTCTCCCGGGCCAGCGGGGGAGGGTGAGCAGTTCTTC. Complete variable domain (other parts from reference TRBV5-1 and TRBJ2-1): KAGVTQTPRYLIKTRGQQVTLSCSPISGHRSVSWYQQTPGQGLQFLFEYFSETQRNKGNFPGRFSGRQFSNSRSEMNVSTLELGDSALYLCASSRSPGPAGEGEQFFGPGTRLTVL.

This chain uses TRBV6-1 with TRBJ2-1, with 10 bases matching TRBD1. V was pared by 2 bases and J by 9 bases, with 7 bases of the junction left unmatched. Germline V lookup: CDR1 MNHNS, CDR2 SASEGT. The CDR3 contains 15 residues. CDR3 sequence: CASSERQGAAGEQFF. CDR3 coding DNA: TGTGCCAGCAGTGAAAGACAGGGGGCGGCCGGTGAGCAGTTCTTC.